This T cell receptor beta chain was obtained from a study of T cell clonality in common variable immunodeficiency (dated by TCRdb to between 2014 and 2017). Study-level results and caveats: Even though DNA input was the same, control samples had an average of about 80,000 unique sequences each, compared with 25,000 to 35,000 in CVID samples. Healthy controls shared more TCRbeta clones with each other than CVID subjects shared among themselves (p < 0.0001). TCRbeta clonality was higher in CVID subjects than in healthy controls (t-test p = 0.018), and the increase was most characteristic of about a third of subjects. The authors noted that sequencing repertoires of T cell subpopulations would be needed to clarify what caused the increased clonality in CVID. Fewer deletions and N-nucleotide insertions were reportedly observed in CVID TCRbeta sequences, and highly modified clones with 13 or more V deletions were reportedly absent from CVID TCRbeta sequences. Correlations of repertoire features with clinical complications were constrained by heterogeneity among patients within the CVID cohort.

Diagnosis of CVID followed standard criteria, namely serum IgG, IgA and/or IgM below the normal range together with specific antibody deficiency. A total of roughly 44 subjects (approximately 15 female and 29 male; age range roughly 8 to 70 years, mean age roughly 40) were included in the CVID group. Both CVID patients and healthy controls were predominantly of Caucasian heritage. At the time of study participation, every CVID subject had been on replacement immunoglobulin therapy for at least one year. At blood collection, none of the CVID subjects was ill or on immunomodulatory or immunosuppressive medication. From each donor, about 4.5 to 9 ml of heparinized peripheral whole blood was collected. TCRbeta CDR3 repertoires were sequenced from genomic DNA of adults with common variable immune deficiency (CVID) and healthy adult controls. To isolate peripheral blood mononuclear cells, diluted blood was subjected to density centrifugation over Hypaque 1077 or Ficoll-Paque. Genomic DNA was obtained from unsorted mononuclear cells through either Qiagen column purification or a centrifugation-based method.

This clone was observed many times. Its antigen remains unidentified. The read is 3 residues too short to cover the CDR3 end, so that end is filled in from the germline J gene. CVID samples and control samples contributed equivalent amounts of genomic DNA as sequencing input. For every sample, a 60 bp segment covering the rearranged TCRbeta CDR3 region was amplified and then sequenced. The immunoSEQ assay, a bias-corrected multiplex PCR with high-throughput sequencing, was employed for TCRbeta amplification. For the original study's pipeline: Every unique nucleotide sequence was considered a clone and was annotated with V, D and J genes, copy number and frequency. Sequences were labeled productive if in frame, and non-productive if out of frame or containing stop codons. As previously described, Shannon's entropy was used to calculate clonality. Mean CDR3 Kyte-Doolittle hydropathy was derived from the predicted amino acid sequences of productive clones. Hierarchical clustering of scaled V gene usage was performed with the R hclust function using Manhattan distance and complete linkage. Clone sharing by CDR3 amino acid sequence was assessed by resampling 12 repertoires per group over 100 rounds. The repertoires were screened for 70 published EBV-specific TCRbeta sequences and 200 to 250 published CMV-specific TCRbeta sequences. Analysis left out two CVID samples that produced under 10,000 sequences, so 35 to 50 CVID repertoires remained. The clones in this table, taken by TCRdb from immuneACCESS, are in-frame only. Not every clone is retained; where verified, under half of the shortfall comes from an unresolved V gene, and the cause of the rest is unknown. The D gene and trimming were derived from the DNA, and the V and J assignments and clone size from that table. This sample contains some 30,000 clones, none of which is a singleton. 5% to 7% of the sample lies in the top ten.

Including the terminal cysteine and phenylalanine, the CDR3 comprises 14 residues. The DNA has 33 bases, all within the CDR3, and is read from base 1. CDR1 SGHRS and CDR2 YFSETQ are derived from the germline V gene. Compared with germline, V lacks 2 bases and J lacks 8 bases; bases without a gene match: 1. The receptor comes from a human donor with common variable immunodeficiency. The sequencing input was peripheral blood mononuclear cells. The chain is encoded by TRBV5-1 joined to TRBJ1-4; 12 central bases correspond to TRBD1. CDR3 DNA (partial): TGCGCCAGCAGCTTAGGGACAGGGGGCGAAAAA. Translated, this is CASSLGTGGEK. The CDR3 in its entirety is CASSLGTGGEKLFF.